The 22 T cell receptor beta chains in this list originate from one sample, sequenced in a study of long-term antiretroviral therapy in people with HIV. Assay version v3.0 of immunoSEQ was used, and it was run at survey level. Clones were read by immunoSEQ multiplex PCR, and TCRdb kept only the in-frame ones, dropping some. The sample includes about 18,000 clones, approximately 78% seen only once; the top ten take 18%. This sample comprised unsorted PBMCs, obtained 0.6 years after starting antiretroviral therapy. All receptors derive from a young woman with HIV.

The chain uses TRBV5-1 and TRBJ1-3; a possible D gene is TRBD1 (6 bases). This CDR3 has 17 residues. In germline, CDR1 is SGHRS, CDR2 YFSETQ. V lost 3 bases, J lost 0 bases, and 16 bases lay in between. The CDR3 protein is CASSSLPADSSGNTIYF. The CDR3 nucleotides are TGCGCCAGCAGCTCCCTGCCGGCGGACAGCTCTGGAAACACCATATATTTT.

In this sample, this clone is medium-sized. This chain uses TRBV7-9 with TRBJ1-3, with no clear D. There are 15 residues in the CDR3. The V end lost 4 bases, the J end lost 6 bases, and 16 bases lay between the germline ends. Germline CDR1 and CDR2: SEHNR and FQNEAQ (reference sequence). The CDR3 DNA is TGTGCCAGCAGCTCAACTTCGGCGGGTCTAAACACCATATATTTT. Translating it yields CASSSTSAGLNTIYF.

The chain is built from TRBV11-2 and TRBJ1-1; D remains ambiguous. With 1 base removed from V and 7 bases from J, the gap between germline ends came to 13 bases. The V gene's germline CDR1 is SGHAT and CDR2 FQNNGV. The CDR3 is made up of 14 amino acids. The CDR3 loop reads CASSLAAGRSEAFF. In DNA, the CDR3 is TGTGCCAGCAGCTTAGCTGCGGGCAGAAGTGAAGCTTTCTTT.

The chain recombines TRBV7-3 with TRBJ2-1; 9 bases agree with TRBD2. With V trimmed by 2 bases and J by 7 bases, 3 bases remained unmatched. Germline CDR1 reads SGHTA; CDR2 reads FQGTGA. CDR3 size: 14 residues. The CDR3 loop is CASSLGGRGNEQFF. CDR3 in DNA: TGTGCCAGCAGCTTAGGCGGGAGGGGGAATGAGCAGTTCTTC.

This chain uses TRBV4-3 with TRBJ2-7, with TRBD1 matching 8 bases. V lost 0 bases and J lost 2; bases outside the gene matches: 6. Germline assignment: CDR1 LGHNA and CDR2 YSLEER. The CDR3 contains 16 residues. CDR3 coding DNA: TGCGCCAGCAGCCAAGATCTTAGGACAGGGACCTACGAGCAGTACTTC. It encodes CASSQDLRTGTYEQYF.

This clone was detected only once. The V gene is TRBV13, the J gene TRBJ2-7; D tentatively reads TRBD1 or TRBD2 (6 bases each). CDR1 is PRHDT, CDR2 FYEKMQ, per germline (reference sequence). The V and J ends lost 5 bases and 4 bases respectively, with 15 bases between them. The CDR3 is 14 amino acids. CDR3 DNA sequence: TGTGCCAGCAGCGGCCGGGGGCCCCGGTACGAGCAGTACTTC. Its protein product is CASSGRGPRYEQYF. The variable domain in full, with the rest retrieved from reference TRBV13 and TRBJ2-7, is AAGVIQSPRHLIKEKRETATLKCYPIPRHDTVYWYQQGPGQDPQFLISFYEKMQSDKGSIPDRFSAQQFSDYHSELNMSSLELGDSALYFCASSGRGPRYEQYFGPGTRLTVT.

This clone showed up just a few times. The chain has TRBV27 and TRBJ1-4; the D gene is possibly TRBD1 (6 bases). Germline CDR1 reads MNHEY; CDR2 reads SMNVEV (reference sequence). This CDR3 contains 15 residues. V lost 5 bases and J 6 bases, leaving 16 bases between the germline ends. CDR3: CASSVGHLGHEKLFF. The CDR3 nucleotides read TGTGCCAGCAGTGTGGGACACCTGGGGCATGAAAAACTGTTTTTT.

Remarks on this clone: This CDR3 is also generated by other DNA sequences in the sample. The chain joins TRBV5-8 to TRBJ1-5; the match to TRBD1 covers 7 bases. The CDR3 consists of 15 residues. V gave up 4 bases and J gave up 0 bases; unmatched junction bases: 4. Germline-derived CDR1 and CDR2 are SGHTS and YDEGEE. Written as DNA, the CDR3 is TGTGCCAGCAGCATACAGGGGTATAGCAATCAGCCCCAGCATTTT. It specifies CASSIQGYSNQPQHF.

This clone has a handful of counts. This chain connects TRBV27 to TRBJ2-7; 7 bases are shared with TRBD2. Germline values: CDR1 MNHEY, CDR2 SMNVEV (reference sequence). The V segment lost 4 bases and the J segment 6 bases; nucleotides outside the gene matches: 6. The CDR3 is 13 residues long. In nucleotides, the CDR3 is TGTGCCAGCAGTTGGACTAGTAAGGTCGAGCAGTACTTC. Encoded protein: CASSWTSKVEQYF.

The chain links TRBV7-8 to TRBJ1-4, with D possibly TRBD1 on 6 matching bases. V was shortened by 4 bases and J by 1 base, with 7 bases between the two germline ends. This CDR3 region has 14 residues. Germline CDR1 is SGHVS and CDR2 is FQNEAQ. CDR3 bases: TGTGCCAGCAGCTACAGGGTAACTAATGAAAAACTGTTTTTT. Translation gives CASSYRVTNEKLFF.

The chain links TRBV2 to TRBJ1-1; no clear D. CDR1 is SNHLY and CDR2 is FYNNEI in the germline V gene. This CDR3 is 15 amino acids long. Trimming shortened V by 7 bases and J by 2 bases, and 17 bases separated the two germline ends. CDR3 amino acids: CASTDGFNVNTEAFF. In nucleotides, the CDR3 is TGTGCCAGCACCGACGGTTTTAACGTCAACACTGAAGCTTTCTTT. Complete variable domain (other parts from reference TRBV2 and TRBJ1-1): EPEVTQTPSHQVTQMGQEVILRCVPISNHLYFYWYRQILGQKVEFLVSFYNNEISEKSEIFDDQFSVERPDGSNFTLKIRSTKLEDSAMYFCASTDGFNVNTEAFFGQGTRLTVV.

V is TRBV2 and J is TRBJ2-1; no definite D call. The CDR3 is 13 residues long. Per germline, CDR1 SNHLY and CDR2 FYNNEI. Trimming cost V 5 bases and J 0 bases, with 5 bases left between them. CDR3 protein: CASSSTSYNEQFF. The CDR3 DNA is TGTGCCAGCAGTAGTACCTCCTACAATGAGCAGTTCTTC.

V gene TRBV6-5 combines with J gene TRBJ1-1, with D perhaps TRBD1 (5 bases). Trimming stripped 7 bases from V and 7 bases from J, with 13 bases between. In germline, CDR1 is MNHEY, CDR2 SVGAGI. The CDR3 is made up of 12 amino acids. CDR3 bases: TGTGCCAGCATAGGAGGGACCGTTGAAGCTTTCTTT. Translated, it gives CASIGGTVEAFF.

The chain carries TRBV7-6 and TRBJ2-1, with D hard to call. The CDR3 totals 13 residues. Germline assignment: CDR1 SGHVS and CDR2 FNYEAQ. V lost 2 bases, J lost 5 bases, and 7 bases lay in between. The CDR3 region has the DNA TGTGCCAGCAGCTTACGTAGACACAATGAGCAGTTCTTC. Translation gives CASSLRRHNEQFF.

This clone was seen only once. The gene calls are TRBV10-1 and TRBJ2-4; unclear D gene. CDR1 and CDR2 from the germline V gene are WNHNN and SYGVQD (reference sequence). The CDR3 extends over 15 amino acids. Trimming pared 6 bases from V and 0 bases from J, leaving 12 bases between. CDR3: CASSKPLVAKNIQYF. The CDR3, as DNA: TGCGCCAGCAGCAAACCTCTCGTAGCCAAAAACATTCAGTACTTC.

The chain has TRBV6-5 and TRBJ2-3, with 9 bases matching TRBD1. V trimming: 6 bases; J trimming: 2 bases; junction bases outside the gene matches: 3. This CDR3 region has 14 residues. CDR1 is MNHEY, CDR2 SVGAGI, per germline. The CDR3 region is CASRRTGATDTQYF. DNA of the CDR3: TGTGCCAGCAGGAGGACAGGGGCCACAGATACGCAGTATTTT.

In its sample, this clone was seen once. The CDR3 DNA reads TGTGCCAGCAGTGAACAGCCGAATGAAAAACTGTTTTTT. Its translation is CASSEQPNEKLFF. V usage is TRBV6-4 and J usage is TRBJ1-4, with D unresolved. Germline lookup yields CDR1 MRHNA and CDR2 SNTAGT. CDR3 length equals 13 residues. Trimming stripped 3 bases from V and 5 bases from J, with 7 bases between.

The chain combines TRBV28 with TRBJ2-5; possibly TRBD2 for D (5 bases). The CDR3 has 14 residues. Germline V CDR1 and CDR2: MDHEN, SYDVKM. The V gene lost 2 bases and the J gene lost 1 base, with 8 bases spanning the gap. The CDR3 region is CASSLPGFQETQYF. Here the CDR3 DNA reads TGTGCCAGCAGTTTACCGGGGTTCCAAGAGACCCAGTACTTC.

V gene TRBV11-1 combines with J gene TRBJ1-1, with TRBD1 matching 9 bases. CDR3 size: 16 residues. Germline V gene lookup returns CDR1 SGHAT and CDR2 FQDESV (reference sequence). Trimming removed 6 bases from V and 1 base from J; junction bases left unmatched: 9. The CDR3 loop is CASSLSVGQGNTEAFF. DNA of the CDR3: TGTGCCAGCAGTTTAAGTGTGGGACAGGGGAACACTGAAGCTTTCTTT.

J is TRBJ2-7 and V is TRBV6-1; the D gene could be TRBD1 or TRBD2 (5 bases each). The V gene's germline CDR1 is MNHNS and CDR2 SASEGT. V lost 0 bases and J 4 bases, leaving 16 bases between the germline ends. This CDR3 is built from 16 residues. CDR3 sequence reads: CASSEAGTSLWYEQYF. The CDR3 nucleotides are TGTGCCAGCAGTGAAGCTGGGACGAGCTTATGGTACGAGCAGTACTTC.

The J gene is TRBJ1-6, the V gene TRBV19; 8 positions agree with TRBD1. The J segment lost 7 bases and the V segment lost 3 bases, leaving 11 bases of the junction unmatched. Germline CDR1 and CDR2: LNHDA and SQIVND (reference sequence). This CDR3 spans 17 amino acids. The DNA of the CDR3 is TGTGCCAGTAGTATCCAGGCTCAGGGGGCTTTGAATTCACCCCTCCACTTT. The encoded protein is CASSIQAQGALNSPLHF. The variable domain in full, completed from reference TRBV19 and TRBJ1-6, reads DGGITQSPKYLFRKEGQNVTLSCEQNLNHDAMYWYRQDPGQGLRLIYYSQIVNDFQKGDIAEGYSVSREKKESFPLTVTSAQKNPTAFYLCASSIQAQGALNSPLHFGNGTRLTVT.

In DNA form, the CDR3 reads TGCGCCAGCAGCCAAGCAGGGACGGTGGGAAACACCATATATTTT. Translating gives CASSQAGTVGNTIYF. This chain joins TRBV4-3 and TRBJ1-3; possible D gene TRBD1, 5 bases. CDR3 length: 15 residues. CDR1 and CDR2 (germline): LGHNA, YSLEER. V dropped 1 base and J dropped 4 bases, with 11 bases sitting between them.